This TCR beta chain comes out of a study of blood T cell repertoires in COVID-19. V was pared by 4 bases and J by 9 bases, with 15 bases between. There are 13 residues in the CDR3. The germline gives CDR1 SGHTA, CDR2 FQGNSA. Produced via immunoSEQ multiplex PCR; TCRdb's table is partial and in-frame only. The top ten hold 4.1% of the sample, which has a few hundred thousand clones, about 89% seen once. The chain employs TRBV7-2 and TRBJ1-1; the D is unclear. The source is a woman in her thirties who had recovered from COVID-19. What was sequenced was PBMCs or T cells enriched from blood (not recorded which). CDR3 in amino acids: CASSSRPVEKAFF. The CDR3 region has the DNA TGTGCCAGCAGCTCTAGACCGGTCGAGAAAGCTTTCTTT.